This is a list of T cell receptor beta chains from one sample in a study of T-cell reconstitution after alpha-beta-depleted transplantation in children. Via MiXCR, TCRdb re-called the PCR reads, giving one row per CDR3 protein. The sample lists about 470,000 distinct CDR3 sequences; about 40% were seen once. Sequencing was performed on PBMCs, taken before TCRalphabeta/CD19-depleted stem cell transplant. Receptor source: a girl aged 2-10 years with aplastic anemia, due to receive a stem cell transplant. CDR3s include the opening cysteine and the closing phenylalanine or tryptophan.

CDR3 | J | V
CSVDDLGETQYF | TRBJ2-5 | TRBV29-1
CASSHPRDRALTSGVYNEQFF | TRBJ2-1 | TRBV6-4
CSARGDSHTEAFF | TRBJ1-1 | TRBV20-1
CASSEQGWYEQYF | TRBJ2-7 | TRBV6-1
CASSLYAGGSGNTIYF | TRBJ1-3 | TRBV7-2
CASSQGQGETQYF | TRBJ2-5 | TRBV7-3
CASSLAARDEQFF | TRBJ2-1 | TRBV7-3
CSVERAGGRKTQYF | TRBJ2-5 | TRBV29-1
CASSLAVSGANTGELFF | TRBJ2-2 | TRBV5-6
CASSLPGHGQFLNNEQFF | TRBJ2-1 | TRBV7-6
CSVTGPGSQDTQYF | TRBJ2-3 | TRBV29-1
CASSFGQGVRETQYF | TRBJ2-5 | TRBV11-1
CASSLVSRRDNEQFF | TRBJ2-1 | TRBV11-2
CASSYEGGGGQETQYF | TRBJ2-5 | TRBV6-5
CASSPRTSGRLEQYF | TRBJ2-7 | TRBV9
CASLAQDYGYTF | TRBJ1-2 | TRBV11-2
CASSETQLSVEQYF | TRBJ2-7 | TRBV2
CSAPDREVPEQYF | TRBJ2-7 | TRBV20-1
CATSRARGTYEQYF | TRBJ2-7 | TRBV15
CASRAWTGELFF | TRBJ2-2 | TRBV5-1
CATSDLHGLGGAETQYF | TRBJ2-5 | TRBV24-1
CASSPGDRLPLHRF | TRBJ2-7 | TRBV5-1
CASSFSGQGKVETQYF | TRBJ2-5 | TRBV7-2
CASSRSGSGENEQFF | TRBJ2-1 | TRBV6-4
CASSFRYEQYF | TRBJ2-7 | TRBV11-2
CASSLGTSPNNEQFF | TRBJ2-1 | TRBV28
CASSWTTGRETQYF | TRBJ2-5 | TRBV5-1
CSVESGSSTGPKQFF | TRBJ2-1 | TRBV29-1
CASSQAGWYEQYF | TRBJ2-7 | TRBV4-1
CSVESPGLAGGKTYNEQFF | TRBJ2-1 | TRBV29-1
CASKPGHFFSGNTIYF | TRBJ1-3 | TRBV6-1
CASSPGQGRMGQPQHF | TRBJ1-5 | TRBV19
CASNRGGQETQYF | TRBJ2-5 | TRBV6-6
CASSHSDGPNEQFF | TRBJ2-1 | TRBV6-5
CSASYVDEQFF | TRBJ2-1 | TRBV20-1
CASSLGGDYNEQFF | TRBJ2-1 | TRBV7-3
CAISDGTGTNTGELFF | TRBJ2-2 | TRBV10-3
CASSLGDSITGELFF | TRBJ2-2 | TRBV12-3/TRBV12-4
CSADRGPQYF | TRBJ2-7 | TRBV20-1
CASSPGQGRYIQYF | TRBJ2-4 | TRBV5-6
CSAPRTGYEQYF | TRBJ2-7 | TRBV20-1
CASSLQGCQETQYF | TRBJ2-5 | TRBV5-7
CAIGPLPGGYEQYF | TRBJ2-7 | TRBV10-3
CSARDTGHYGYTF | TRBJ1-2 | TRBV20-1
CASSLGDGSRDIQYF | TRBJ2-4 | TRBV12-3/TRBV12-4
CASSPIGMGGTTEAFF | TRBJ1-1 | TRBV7-3
CASSIVTRDRGARTEAFF | TRBJ1-1 | TRBV19
CASRRPGTGGGETQYF | TRBJ2-5 | TRBV11-2